The 27 T cell receptor beta chains presented below share a single source sample, sequenced in a study of esophageal squamous cell carcinoma under preoperative chemotherapy. The time point was: before preoperative PTX-NDP chemotherapy. A single record per CDR3 protein comes from TCRdb applying MiXCR to the PCR reads. Counted here are about 7,000 distinct CDR3 sequences, approximately 33% occurring once; the ten biggest clones make up 11% to 15%. This specimen was collected from a patient given preoperative chemotherapy. The source is a human donor with esophageal squamous cell carcinoma. The donor label of this sample is uncertain.

In this sample, this clonotype turned up many times. Germline is not matched at one junction end, which may reflect a read error. Here the CDR3 DNA reads TGTAGGGGGGGCGGGAGTATCGACAATGAGCAGTTCTTC. Protein: CRGGGSIDNEQFF. This chain joins TRBV20-1 and TRBJ2-1; maybe TRBD2 (7 bases). The CDR3 covers 13 residues. CDR1 DFQATT and CDR2 SNEGSKA come from the germline V gene (reference sequence).

Ten or more counts support this clonotype. The chain joins TRBV7-2 to TRBJ1-4; D is perhaps TRBD1 (6 bases). V dropped 1 base and J dropped 2 bases, with 11 bases sitting between them. Germline V gene sequence: CDR1 SGHTA, CDR2 FQGNSA. The CDR3 spans 16 residues. The CDR3 region is CASSLGGGLTNEKLFF. CDR3 in DNA: TGTGCCAGCAGCTTAGGGGGGGGGCTCACTAATGAAAAACTGTTTTTT.

This clonotype was seen ten or more times. A much larger clone differs by one base, so this may be a read error. The chain links TRBV6-1 to TRBJ2-5; possibly TRBD2 for D (5 bases). Trimming took 0 bases from V and 11 from J, leaving 19 bases between them. The germline CDR1 and CDR2 sequences are MNHNS and SASEGT. This CDR3 has 15 amino acids. The DNA for the CDR3 is TGTGCCAGCAGTGAAGCGCCTAGTTCGGGAATGGAGCAGTACTTC. This codes for CASSEAPSSGMEQYF.

At least ten counts were recorded for this clonotype. The chain links TRBV7-2 to TRBJ2-1; possible D gene TRBD1, 6 bases. Trimming pared 4 bases from V and 1 base from J, leaving 17 bases between. The CDR3 loop spans 17 amino acids. Germline assignment: CDR1 SGHTA and CDR2 FQGNSA. CDR3 region: CASSSQGHMRSYNEQFF. The CDR3 DNA reads TGTGCCAGCAGCTCACAGGGTCATATGAGGTCCTACAATGAGCAGTTCTTC. Filled out from reference TRBV7-2 and TRBJ2-1, the complete variable domain reads GAGVSQSPSNKVTEKGKDVELRCDPISGHTALYWYRQSLGQGLEFLIYFQGNSAPDKSGLPSDRFSAERTGGSVSTLTIQRTQQEDSAVYLCASSSQGHMRSYNEQFFGPGTRLTVL.

This chain links TRBV6-1 with TRBJ1-6; 8 bases are shared with TRBD1. Germline V CDR1 and CDR2: MNHNS, SASEGT. Losses at the gene ends were 1 base for V and 7 bases for J; bases not matched to a gene: 3. This CDR3 contains 15 residues. The CDR3 here is CASSEGTGRNSPLHF. CDR3 DNA sequence: TGTGCCAGCAGTGAAGGGACAGGGAGGAATTCACCCCTCCACTTT.

The genes are TRBV7-2 and TRBJ2-1; D perhaps matches TRBD1 (6 bases). The J call may be wrong; the DNA end is better matched by TRBJ2-7. Germline V gives CDR1 SGHTA, CDR2 FQGNSA. The CDR3 has 13 amino acids. The chain's CDR3 is CASSPAGDYEQYV. The CDR3 bases are TGTGCGAGCAGCCCCGCAGGGGACTACGAGCAGTACGTC.

By its share, this clonotype is medium-sized. This sequence joins TRBV7-2 and TRBJ2-1; TRBD1 matches 7 bases. The J call could be wrong; TRBJ2-7 is a better fit for the DNA end. CDR1 and CDR2 (germline): SGHTA, FQGNSA. The CDR3 totals 14 residues. The CDR3: CASSLQGVSNEQYF. The DNA of the CDR3 is TGTGCCAGCAGCTTACAGGGGGTTAGCAATGAGCAGTACTTC.

By share, this clonotype ranks as medium-sized. This chain joins TRBV7-9 and TRBJ2-6, with TRBD1 as a possible D gene (6 bases). The CDR3 runs to 19 residues. CDR1 is SEHNR and CDR2 is FQNEAQ in the germline V gene (reference sequence). Trimming took off 4 bases at V and 3 bases at J, with 22 bases between the two ends. CDR3 sequence reads: CASSSPGTSIFRGANVLTF. The CDR3 coding sequence is TGTGCCAGCAGCTCGCCCGGGACATCCATATTCCGTGGGGCCAACGTCCTGACTTTC.

The chain joins TRBV6-1 to TRBJ2-1; possible D gene TRBD2, 5 bases. V was shortened by 6 bases and J by 8 bases, with 23 bases between the two germline ends. Germline V gives CDR1 MNHNS, CDR2 SASEGT. The CDR3 spans 16 residues. The CDR3 DNA reads TGTGCCAGCAGGAGACCAGGAGGAATGGGTAAGGATGAGCAGTTCTTC. Amino acid sequence: CASRRPGGMGKDEQFF.

Concerning this clonotype: The junction and the germline gene differ at one end; a read error may be behind it. The J gene is TRBJ2-1, the V gene TRBV6-1; possibly TRBD2 for D (6 bases). The CDR3 spans 13 residues. Germline V CDR1 and CDR2: MNHNS, SASEGT. The CDR3 sequence is CASWGLAGTEEFF. CDR3 DNA sequence: TGTGCCAGCTGGGGACTGGCGGGCACTGAGGAGTTCTTC.

This clonotype was detected ten times or more. This sequence joins TRBV27 and TRBJ1-1; the D gene is possibly TRBD1 (5 bases). Trimming removed 5 bases from V and 1 base from J, with 11 bases in between. From germline, CDR1 is MNHEY and CDR2 SMNVEV (reference sequence). The CDR3 is made up of 14 amino acids. The CDR3 nucleotides are TGTGCCAGCAGTCCGAGGGGCCGGAACACTGAAGCTTTCTTT. This translates into CASSPRGRNTEAFF.

This clonotype has only one observation. Germline and junction disagree at one end, which may indicate a read error. V is TRBV7-2 and J is TRBJ1-6, with unresolved D. Germline CDR1 SGHTA, CDR2 FQGNSA. The length of the CDR3 is 15 residues. The CDR3 DNA reads as TGTGGCAGCAGCTTAAACGGGCAGGAGAATGCACCCCTCCACTTT. It translates to CGSSLNGQENAPLHF.

This clonotype has ten or more counts. This rearrangement joins TRBV7-8 to TRBJ2-1, with TRBD2 as a possible D gene (6 bases). The J call may be mistaken, given a closer DNA end match to TRBJ2-7. The CDR3 is 16 residues long. Germline V gene sequence: CDR1 SGHVS, CDR2 FQNEAQ. The CDR3 nucleotides read TGTGCCAGCAGCGCCGGGACTTTGAGCTCCTACAATGAGCAGTACTTC. Translated, it gives CASSAGTLSSYNEQYF.

The chain employs TRBV6-1 and TRBJ2-5; 8 bases fit TRBD2. Trimming took 6 bases from V and 11 from J; bases not matched to a gene: 17. Per germline, CDR1 MNHNS and CDR2 SASEGT. The CDR3 covers 15 residues. Here the CDR3 DNA reads TGTGCCAGCAGACTTGGACGAGCGGGAGACGATGGGCAGTACTTC. It codes for CASRLGRAGDDGQYF.

This clonotype was detected many times. Just one base apart from a much larger clone, this may be a read error. The V and J genes are TRBV6-1 and TRBJ2-1; 7 bases map to TRBD1. This CDR3 comprises 14 residues. With 0 bases clipped from V and 10 bases from J, the junction kept 6 bases outside the gene matches. Germline values: CDR1 MNHNS, CDR2 SASEGT. CDR3 loop: CASSEAQGGYEQFF. CDR3 in DNA: TGTGCCAGCAGTGAAGCGCAAGGGGGCTACGAGCAGTTCTTC.

This clonotype has just a few counts. V is TRBV20-1 and J is TRBJ2-5; D unclear. The DNA end is more similar to TRBJ2-7, so the J call may be wrong. CDR1 DFQATT and CDR2 SNEGSKA come from the germline V gene (reference sequence). The CDR3 consists of 13 residues. The CDR3 sequence is CSAKPSNIDEQYF. The CDR3 DNA is TGCAGTGCAAAACCGAGTAACATTGACGAGCAGTACTTC.

This clonotype was counted ten times or more. A much larger clone lies one base from this, so it may be a read error. The rearrangement uses TRBV7-2 and TRBJ2-1, with TRBD2 matching 13 bases. J gave up 13 bases and V 5 bases, and 11 bases lay outside the gene matches. Germline V gives CDR1 SGHTA, CDR2 FQGNSA. This CDR3 region has 15 residues. CDR3: CASSRTSGSQETQFF. In DNA form, the CDR3 reads TGTGCCAGCAGCCGGACTAGCGGGAGCCAAGAGACCCAGTTCTTC.

Remarks on this clonotype: One end of the junction varies from germline; a read error may be responsible. This rearrangement joins TRBV6-1 to TRBJ2-3; a weak D match, TRBD2 (5 bases). The J call may be wrong; the DNA end is better matched by TRBJ2-7. Germline-derived CDR1 and CDR2 are MNHNS and SASEGT. The CDR3 covers 16 residues. The CDR3 sequence: CASSEASADCSYEQYF. The CDR3 DNA follows: TGTGCGAGCAGTGAAGCAAGCGCGGACTGCTCCTACGAGCAGTACTTC.

Turning to this clonotype: Since no conserved phenylalanine or tryptophan closes the CDR3, a read error is the likely cause. It is unclear where the CDR3 begins or ends on the DNA, so no DNA is shown, and the CDR3 is as TCRdb lists it. The chain has TRBV27 and TRBJ2-3; no check of the table's D call, TRBD2, against the DNA was made. Per germline, CDR1 MNHEY and CDR2 SMNVEV (reference sequence). 12 amino acids form the CDR3, both terminal residues included. Here the CDR3 reads CASKAGLHEQYC.

This clonotype is medium-sized in the sample. The chain is built from TRBV27 and TRBJ1-2; D remains ambiguous. V was clipped by 0 bases and J by 5 bases, with 7 bases between them. Germline loops: CDR1 MNHEY, CDR2 SMNVEV (reference sequence). This CDR3 has 13 residues. The CDR3 loop is CASSLSPVYGYTF. DNA for the CDR3: TGTGCCAGCAGTTTATCGCCCGTATATGGCTACACCTTC.

This clonotype was picked up a small number of times. CDR3 protein: CASSFWDPPTQYF. The CDR3 nucleotides are TGTGCCAGCAGTTTTTGGGACCCTCCTACGCAGTATTTT. The chain has TRBV28 and TRBJ2-3, with D tentatively TRBD1 or TRBD2 (5 bases each). The CDR3 is made up of 13 amino acids. V was cut by 3 bases and J by 8 bases, with 12 bases left in between. Germline lookup yields CDR1 MDHEN and CDR2 SYDVKM. Combining the CDR3 with reference TRBV28 and TRBJ2-3 gives the whole variable domain DVKVTQSSRYLVKRTGEKVFLECVQDMDHENMFWYRQDPGLGLRLIYFSYDVKMKEKGDIPEGYSVSREKKERFSLILESASTNQTSMYLCASSFWDPPTQYFGPGTRLTVL.

This clonotype was seen ten or more times. The chain joins TRBV7-2 to TRBJ2-4; possible D gene TRBD2, 5 bases. The last part of the DNA fits TRBJ2-5 better; the J call may be wrong. Per the germline V gene, CDR1 is SGHTA and CDR2 is FQGNSA. The CDR3 totals 15 residues. The CDR3 loop reads CASSQILGLQETQYF. The CDR3 DNA reads as TGTGCCAGCAGCCAGATCTTAGGACTTCAAGAGACCCAGTACTTC.

This clonotype is deemed medium-sized. The chain couples TRBV6-5 to TRBJ2-5; no clear D. The last part of the DNA fits TRBJ2-7 better; the J call may be wrong. In germline, CDR1 is MNHEY, CDR2 SVGAGI. The CDR3 spans 15 residues. CDR3 sequence: CASSSTPLEYYEQYF. As DNA, the CDR3 is TGTGCCAGCAGTTCTACCCCCCTGGAGTACTACGAGCAGTACTTC.

This clonotype showed up many times. The chain is built from TRBV4-1 and TRBJ2-3; 11 nucleotides agree with TRBD2. CDR1 MGHRA and CDR2 YSYEKL come from the germline V gene. The J segment lost 0 bases and the V segment lost 2 bases, leaving 16 bases of the junction unmatched. The length of the CDR3 is 21 residues. This chain's CDR3 is CASSQWPGRVAGGESTDTQYF. Written as DNA, the CDR3 is TGCGCCAGCAGCCAATGGCCCGGGAGGGTAGCGGGAGGGGAGAGCACAGATACGCAGTATTTT.

This clonotype was picked up one time. The chain links TRBV7-1 to TRBJ2-1; D may be TRBD2 (5 bases). The J call is doubtful: the DNA matches TRBJ2-7 better. TRBV7-1 falls under the ORF class, with uncertain function. This CDR3 has 13 residues. The CDR3 reads CASTVGRGYEQYV. The CDR3 region has the DNA TGTGCCAGCACGGTCGGCAGAGGGTACGAGCAGTACGTC.

This clonotype was seen a handful of times. Mismatch with germline at one junction end may stem from a read error. The V and J genes are TRBV7-8 and TRBJ2-1; 11 bases align to TRBD2. The CDR3 spans 17 residues. Germline CDR1 is SGHVS and CDR2 is FQNEAQ. The CDR3 here is CAGSSRLAGSQVNEQFF. In nucleotides, the CDR3 is TGTGCCGGCAGCTCAAGACTAGCGGGAAGTCAAGTCAATGAGCAGTTCTTC.

The chain has TRBV6-1 and TRBJ2-2, with TRBD1 identical over 11 bases. CDR1 and CDR2 (germline): MNHNS, SASEGT. J was trimmed by 4 bases and V by 6 bases; bases with no gene match: 13. There are 18 residues in the CDR3. As DNA, the CDR3 is TGTGCCAGCAGCCGACCGGGACAGGGGGGGGTGGGCACCGGGGAGCTGTTTTTT. This codes for CASSRPGQGGVGTGELFF.